This TCR beta chain was sequenced during a study of blood T cell repertoires in COVID-19. Overall study context: From T cells, B-cell-depleted T cells, or PBMCs came the material, which was cDNA or gDNA.

The J segment lost 2 bases and the V segment lost 5 bases, leaving 10 bases of the junction unmatched. In germline, CDR1 is MNHEY, CDR2 SMNVEV (reference sequence). The CDR3 is made up of 18 amino acids. As processed by the authors: Amplification from reference gene primers served as the basis for estimated nucleated cell counts. The table came from immunoSEQ multiplex PCR; TCRdb's copy has only in-frame clones and leaves some out. The V and J calls and the clone size are those of that table, but D and trimming were determined from the DNA. The sample holds over 200,000 clones; about 83% are singletons and the top ten take 1.3%.

This TCR was recovered from a young woman with COVID-19, enrolled during active disease. The rearrangement links TRBV27 to TRBJ1-6; TRBD1 aligns across 9 bases. Sequences were obtained from peripheral blood. The CDR3 reads CASSPGTGFFTYNSPLHF. The CDR3 bases are TGTGCCAGCAGTCCCGGGACAGGGTTTTTCACCTATAATTCACCCCTCCACTTT.